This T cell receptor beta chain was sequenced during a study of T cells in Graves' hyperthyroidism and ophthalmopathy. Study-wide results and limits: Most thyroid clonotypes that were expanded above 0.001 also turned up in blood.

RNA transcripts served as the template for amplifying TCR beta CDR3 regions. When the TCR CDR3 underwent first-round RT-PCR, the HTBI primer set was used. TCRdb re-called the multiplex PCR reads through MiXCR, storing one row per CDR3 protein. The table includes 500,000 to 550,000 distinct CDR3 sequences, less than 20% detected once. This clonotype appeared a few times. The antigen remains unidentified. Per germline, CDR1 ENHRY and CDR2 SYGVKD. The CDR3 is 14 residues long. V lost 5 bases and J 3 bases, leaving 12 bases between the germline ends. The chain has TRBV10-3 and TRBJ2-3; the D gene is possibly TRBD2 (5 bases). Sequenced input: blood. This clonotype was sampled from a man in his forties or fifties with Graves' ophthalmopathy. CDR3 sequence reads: CAISLGEWTDTQYF. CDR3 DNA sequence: TGTGCCATCAGTCTTGGGGAGTGGACAGATACGCAGTATTTT.